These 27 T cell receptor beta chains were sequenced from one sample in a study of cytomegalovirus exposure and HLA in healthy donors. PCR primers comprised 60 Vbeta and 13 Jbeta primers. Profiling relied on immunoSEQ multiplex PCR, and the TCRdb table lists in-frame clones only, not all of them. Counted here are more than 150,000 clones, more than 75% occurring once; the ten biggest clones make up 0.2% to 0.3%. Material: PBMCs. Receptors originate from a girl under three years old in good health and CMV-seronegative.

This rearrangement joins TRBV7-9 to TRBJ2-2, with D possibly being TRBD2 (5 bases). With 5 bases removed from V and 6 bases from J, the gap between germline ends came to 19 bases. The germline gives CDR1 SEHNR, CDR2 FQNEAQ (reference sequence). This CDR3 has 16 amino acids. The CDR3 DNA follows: TGTGCCAGCAGCAATACCCGGGATACCTTCGCCGGGGAGCTGTTTTTT. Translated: CASSNTRDTFAGELFF.

CDR3 DNA sequence: TGTGCCAGCAGTTATTCTAAAACGGGTCAATTGAACACTGAAGCTTTCTTT. Its protein product is CASSYSKTGQLNTEAFF. J is TRBJ1-1 and V is TRBV6-8; D ambiguous. Trimming took 3 bases from V and 0 from J, leaving 17 bases between them. CDR1 and CDR2 from the germline V gene are MNHGY and SAAAGT. This CDR3 is 17 amino acids long.

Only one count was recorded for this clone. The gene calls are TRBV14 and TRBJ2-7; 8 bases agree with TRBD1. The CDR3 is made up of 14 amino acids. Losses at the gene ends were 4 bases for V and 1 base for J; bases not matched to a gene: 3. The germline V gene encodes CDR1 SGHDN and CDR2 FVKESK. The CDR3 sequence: CASSLTGGSYEQYF. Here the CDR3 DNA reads TGTGCCAGCAGCCTAACAGGGGGGTCCTACGAGCAGTACTTC.

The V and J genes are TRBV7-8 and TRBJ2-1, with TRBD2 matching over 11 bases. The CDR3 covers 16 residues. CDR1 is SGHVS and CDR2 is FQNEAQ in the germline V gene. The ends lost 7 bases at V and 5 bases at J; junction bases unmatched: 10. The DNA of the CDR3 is TGTGCCAGCACCTTCCCTAGCGGGGGGCTCAACAATGAGCAGTTCTTC. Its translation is CASTFPSGGLNNEQFF.

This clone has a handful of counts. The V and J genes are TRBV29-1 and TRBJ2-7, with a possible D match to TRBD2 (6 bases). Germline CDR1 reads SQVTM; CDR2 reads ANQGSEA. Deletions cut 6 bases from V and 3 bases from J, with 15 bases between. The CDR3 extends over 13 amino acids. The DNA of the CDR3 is TGCAGCGTCGGGACGGGGACTGTCTACGAGCAGTACTTC. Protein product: CSVGTGTVYEQYF.

The CDR3 reads CASSLPGTGPYEQYF. Here the CDR3 DNA reads TGTGCCAGCAGCTTGCCCGGGACAGGTCCCTACGAGCAGTACTTC. This chain links TRBV5-4 with TRBJ2-7, with TRBD1 identical over 8 bases. Trimming removed 1 base from V and 2 bases from J; junction bases left unmatched: 5. Germline assignment: CDR1 SGHNT and CDR2 YYREEE (reference sequence). The CDR3 has 15 amino acids.

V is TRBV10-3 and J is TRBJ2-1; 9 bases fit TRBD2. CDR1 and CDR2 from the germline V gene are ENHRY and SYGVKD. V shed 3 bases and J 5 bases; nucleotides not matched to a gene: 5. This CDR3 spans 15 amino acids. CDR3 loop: CAISEEAGGDNEQFF. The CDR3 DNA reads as TGTGCCATCAGTGAAGAAGCGGGGGGCGACAATGAGCAGTTCTTC.

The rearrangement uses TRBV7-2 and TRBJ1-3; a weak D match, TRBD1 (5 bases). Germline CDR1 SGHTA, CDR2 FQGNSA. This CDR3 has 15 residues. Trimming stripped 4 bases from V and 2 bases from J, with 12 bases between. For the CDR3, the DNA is TGTGCCAGCAGCTCAGACAGTTCTACTGGAAACACCATATATTTT. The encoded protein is CASSSDSSTGNTIYF.

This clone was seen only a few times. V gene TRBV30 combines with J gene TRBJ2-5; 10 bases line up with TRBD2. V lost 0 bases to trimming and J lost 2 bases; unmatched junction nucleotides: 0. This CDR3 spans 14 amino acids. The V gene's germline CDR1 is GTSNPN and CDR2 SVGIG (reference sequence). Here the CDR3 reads CAWSVLAGQETQYF. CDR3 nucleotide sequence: TGTGCCTGGAGTGTACTAGCGGGGCAAGAGACCCAGTACTTC.

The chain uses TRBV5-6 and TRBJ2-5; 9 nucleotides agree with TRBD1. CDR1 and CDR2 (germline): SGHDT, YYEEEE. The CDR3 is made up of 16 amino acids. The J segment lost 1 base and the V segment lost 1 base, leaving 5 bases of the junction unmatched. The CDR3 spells CASSLTPTGGQETQYF. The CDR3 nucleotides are TGTGCCAGCAGCTTGACCCCGACAGGGGGCCAAGAGACCCAGTACTTC.

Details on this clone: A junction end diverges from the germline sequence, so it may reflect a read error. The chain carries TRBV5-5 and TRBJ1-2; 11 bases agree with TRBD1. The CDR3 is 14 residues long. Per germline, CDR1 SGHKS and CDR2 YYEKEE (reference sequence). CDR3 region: CASSLDRGRYGYTF. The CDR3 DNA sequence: TGTGCCAGCAGTTTGGACAGGGGGCGGTATGGCTACACCTTC.

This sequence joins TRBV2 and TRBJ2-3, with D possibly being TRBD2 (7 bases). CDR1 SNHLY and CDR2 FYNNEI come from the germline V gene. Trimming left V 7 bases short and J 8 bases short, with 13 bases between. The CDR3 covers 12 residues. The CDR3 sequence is CASTEGGGTQYF. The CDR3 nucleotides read TGTGCCAGCACCGAGGGGGGGGGTACGCAGTATTTT.

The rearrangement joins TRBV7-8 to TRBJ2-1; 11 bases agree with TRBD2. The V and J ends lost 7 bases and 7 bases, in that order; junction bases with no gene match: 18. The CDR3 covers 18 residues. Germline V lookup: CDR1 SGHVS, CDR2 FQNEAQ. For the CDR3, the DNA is TGTGCCAGCACCCTAAGAGAGGGGGGTAGCGGGAGGGGTAATGAGCAGTTCTTC. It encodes CASTLREGGSGRGNEQFF.

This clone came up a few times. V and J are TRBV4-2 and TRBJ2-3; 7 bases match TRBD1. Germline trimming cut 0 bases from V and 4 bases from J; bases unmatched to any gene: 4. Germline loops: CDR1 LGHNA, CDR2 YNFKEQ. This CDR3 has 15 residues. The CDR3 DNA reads TGTGCCAGCAGCCAAGATTACAGGGGCTCAGATACGCAGTATTTT. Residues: CASSQDYRGSDTQYF.

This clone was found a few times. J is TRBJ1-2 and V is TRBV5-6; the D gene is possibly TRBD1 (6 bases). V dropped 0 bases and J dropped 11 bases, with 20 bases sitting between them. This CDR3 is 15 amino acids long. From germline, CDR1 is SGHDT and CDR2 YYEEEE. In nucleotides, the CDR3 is TGTGCCAGCAGCTTGGGCAGACAGGCCTGGGGCCTATACACCTTC. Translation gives CASSLGRQAWGLYTF.

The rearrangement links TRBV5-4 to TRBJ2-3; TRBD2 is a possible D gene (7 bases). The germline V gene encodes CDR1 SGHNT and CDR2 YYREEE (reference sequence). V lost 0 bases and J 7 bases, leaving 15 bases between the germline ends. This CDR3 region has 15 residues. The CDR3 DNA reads TGTGCCAGCAGCTTGGTCACGGGGGGCCAAAATACGCAGTATTTT. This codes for CASSLVTGGQNTQYF.

The CDR3 DNA reads TGTGCCAGCAGCTGGGGACAGGGTAGGGGAGCTTTCTTT. As protein: CASSWGQGRGAFF. The rearrangement joins TRBV5-6 to TRBJ1-1; 9 bases align to TRBD1. The CDR3 totals 13 residues. Germline V CDR1 and CDR2: SGHDT, YYEEEE. V lost 3 bases and J lost 10; bases outside the gene matches: 7.

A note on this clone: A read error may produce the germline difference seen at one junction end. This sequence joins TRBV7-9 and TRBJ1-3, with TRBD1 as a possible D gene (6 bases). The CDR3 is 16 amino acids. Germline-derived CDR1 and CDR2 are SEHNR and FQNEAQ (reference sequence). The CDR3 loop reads CSSSFSGGRSGNTIYF. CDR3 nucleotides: TGTTCCAGCAGCTTTAGCGGGGGCCGCTCTGGAAACACCATATATTTT.

Here the CDR3 reads CASSLWSRGPYEQYF. In DNA form, the CDR3 reads TGTGCCAGCAGCTTATGGTCCAGGGGCCCCTACGAGCAGTACTTC. The rearrangement joins TRBV7-2 to TRBJ2-7, with D possibly matching TRBD1 (6 bases). V lost 2 bases, J lost 2 bases, and 13 bases lay in between. Germline values: CDR1 SGHTA, CDR2 FQGNSA. The CDR3 is made up of 15 amino acids.

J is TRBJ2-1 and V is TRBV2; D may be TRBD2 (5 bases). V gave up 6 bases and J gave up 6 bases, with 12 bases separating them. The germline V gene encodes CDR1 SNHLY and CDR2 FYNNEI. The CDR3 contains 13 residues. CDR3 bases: TGTGCCAGCAGGGGAGAAGTTACCAATGAGCAGTTCTTC. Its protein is CASRGEVTNEQFF. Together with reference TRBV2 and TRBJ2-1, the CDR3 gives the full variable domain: EPEVTQTPSHQVTQMGQEVILRCVPISNHLYFYWYRQILGQKVEFLVSFYNNEISEKSEIFDDQFSVERPDGSNFTLKIRSTKLEDSAMYFCASRGEVTNEQFFGPGTRLTVL.

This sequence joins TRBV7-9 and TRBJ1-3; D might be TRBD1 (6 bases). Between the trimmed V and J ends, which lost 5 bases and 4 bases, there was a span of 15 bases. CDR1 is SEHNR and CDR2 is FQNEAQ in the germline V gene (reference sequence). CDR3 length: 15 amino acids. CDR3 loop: CASSIGGGRGNTIYF. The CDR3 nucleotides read TGTGCCAGCAGCATAGGAGGGGGAAGGGGAAACACCATATATTTT.

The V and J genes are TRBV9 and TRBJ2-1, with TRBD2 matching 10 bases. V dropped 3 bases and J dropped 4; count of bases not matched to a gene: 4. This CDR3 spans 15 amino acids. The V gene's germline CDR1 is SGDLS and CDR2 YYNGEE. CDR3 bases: TGTGCCAGCAGCGCAAGCGGGGGGGCGTACAATGAGCAGTTCTTC. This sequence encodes CASSASGGAYNEQFF.

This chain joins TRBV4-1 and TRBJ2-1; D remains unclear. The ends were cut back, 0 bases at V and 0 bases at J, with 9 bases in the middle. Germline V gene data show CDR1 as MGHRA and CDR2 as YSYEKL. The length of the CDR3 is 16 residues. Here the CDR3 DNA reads TGCGCCAGCAGCCAAGATGGCAAAAGCTCCTACAATGAGCAGTTCTTC. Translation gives CASSQDGKSSYNEQFF.

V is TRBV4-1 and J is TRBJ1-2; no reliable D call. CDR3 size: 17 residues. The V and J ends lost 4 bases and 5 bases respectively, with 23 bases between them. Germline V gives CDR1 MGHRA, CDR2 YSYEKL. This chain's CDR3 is CASSLVLRNEKGYGYTF. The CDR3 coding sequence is TGCGCCAGCAGCCTGGTCCTCAGGAACGAAAAAGGATATGGCTACACCTTC.

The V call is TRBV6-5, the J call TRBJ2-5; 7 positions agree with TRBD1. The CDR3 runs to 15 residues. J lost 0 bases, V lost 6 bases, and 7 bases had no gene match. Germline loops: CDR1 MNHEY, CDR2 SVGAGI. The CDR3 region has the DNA TGTGCCAGCAGCCGGACAGGCCTGTACCAAGAGACCCAGTACTTC. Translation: CASSRTGLYQETQYF.

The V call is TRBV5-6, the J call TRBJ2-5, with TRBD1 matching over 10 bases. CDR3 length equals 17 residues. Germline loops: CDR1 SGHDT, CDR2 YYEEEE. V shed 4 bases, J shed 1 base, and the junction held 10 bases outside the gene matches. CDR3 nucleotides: TGTGCCAGCAGCCGAAGCTGGACAGGGGGGTTCCAAGAGACCCAGTACTTC. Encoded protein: CASSRSWTGGFQETQYF.

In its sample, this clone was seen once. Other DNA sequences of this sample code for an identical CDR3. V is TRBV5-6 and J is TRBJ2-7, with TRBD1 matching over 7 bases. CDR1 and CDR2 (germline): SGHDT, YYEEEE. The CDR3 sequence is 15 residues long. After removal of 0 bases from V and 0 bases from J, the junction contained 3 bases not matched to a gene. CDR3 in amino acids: CASSLGAGGSYEQYF. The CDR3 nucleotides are TGTGCCAGCAGCTTGGGGGCAGGGGGCTCCTACGAGCAGTACTTC.